This T cell receptor (beta chain) derives from a study of vaccination effects on CD4 cells after COVID-19. As concerns this clone: As yet, its antigen is unknown.

Study results and caveats: Healthy vaccinees' vaccine-induced clones included only 1 of 255 that recognized common cold coronaviruses.

Germline V gene lookup returns CDR1 DFQATT and CDR2 SNEGSKA (reference sequence). The CDR3 has 13 amino acids. The junction had 2 bases not matched to a gene; V was cut back by 3 bases and J by 3 bases. Antigen-specific CD4+ T cells were expanded with viral peptide pools in the ViraFEST assay before sequencing. Culturing for 10 to 11 days preceded CD4+ T cell isolation. The cohort was immunized with two doses of either the BNT162b2 or mRNA-1273 vaccine. It was on days 3 and 7 that half the medium was replaced with IL-2 medium. Sequencing was performed with immunoSEQ multiplex PCR; in TCRdb, only in-frame clones are kept and a portion is missing. The sample records fewer than 40,000 clones, 82% being singletons.

The rearrangement joins TRBV20-1 to TRBJ1-5, with TRBD1 matching over 7 bases. Sequenced material: CD4+ T cells from PBMCs cultured with HCoV-NL63 spike peptides, taken after COVID-19 vaccination. The source of this sequence is a human donor who received a COVID-19 vaccine. Some clones in this sample may be carry-over from other donors' samples. For the CDR3, the DNA is TGCAGTGCTAGTACAGGGGTCAATCAGCCCCAGCATTTT. It codes for CSASTGVNQPQHF.